A selection of T cell receptor beta chains follows, all from one sample in a study of OX40 agonist ivuxolimab in advanced cancers. The method was immunoSEQ multiplex PCR; TCRdb's version includes in-frame clones alone and lacks a portion of them. The sample has fewer than 25,000 clones; just under 75% are singletons. The specimen comprised CD4+ or CD8+ T cells sorted from blood, sampled in a trial of the OX40 agonist ivuxolimab. These receptors all stem from an adult with an advanced solid tumor such as melanoma, head and neck, liver or kidney cancer. CDR3s leave out the opening cysteine and the closing phenylalanine or tryptophan. Clone size, where shown, is once, few, many, or a class for clones that have expanded.

J gene: TRBJ1-5
clone size: .
V gene: TRBV6-1
CDR3 protein: ASSWDRANQPQH

J gene: TRBJ2-7
clone size: medium-sized
V gene: TRBV11-2
CDR3 protein: ASSFGTYEQY

J gene: TRBJ2-5
clone size: few
V gene: TRBV27
CDR3 protein: ASSLVAGSLQETQY

J gene: TRBJ1-2
clone size: .
V gene: TRBV7-9
CDR3 protein: ASSAGIPYGYT

J gene: TRBJ2-3
clone size: .
V gene: TRBV27
CDR3 protein: ASSLLQGTDTQY

J gene: TRBJ2-5
clone size: .
V gene: TRBV25-1
CDR3 protein: ASSAPRETQY

J gene: TRBJ1-2
clone size: .
V gene: TRBV19
CDR3 protein: ASKGPGGDGYT

J gene: TRBJ2-1
clone size: few
V gene: TRBV11-2
CDR3 protein: ASSSPHQGGSYNEQF

J gene: TRBJ2-2
clone size: few
V gene: TRBV6-5
CDR3 protein: ASSWSGLATGELF

J gene: TRBJ1-1
clone size: .
V gene: TRBV19
CDR3 protein: ASSILSGRAMNTEAF

J gene: TRBJ1-1
clone size: .
V gene: TRBV30
CDR3 protein: AWSEGSEAF

J gene: TRBJ1-6
clone size: .
V gene: TRBV19
CDR3 protein: LRRREMSNSPLH

J gene: TRBJ2-1
clone size: .
V gene: TRBV7-9
CDR3 protein: ASSPRASYNEQF

J gene: TRBJ1-2
clone size: .
V gene: TRBV7-8
CDR3 protein: ASSLEAHYGYT

J gene: TRBJ2-1
clone size: .
V gene: TRBV7-3
CDR3 protein: ASSSMETGFNEQF

J gene: TRBJ1-1
clone size: .
V gene: TRBV10-3
CDR3 protein: AISAGRDLTSNTEAF

J gene: TRBJ2-5
clone size: few
V gene: TRBV7-8
CDR3 protein: ASSYRLGGQETQY

J gene: TRBJ2-5
clone size: .
V gene: TRBV7-8
CDR3 protein: ASTTPGRRSRETQY

J gene: TRBJ2-1
clone size: .
V gene: TRBV19
CDR3 protein: ATQWFGTGGNEQF

J gene: TRBJ2-7
clone size: .
V gene: TRBV9
CDR3 protein: ASSPQGTTYEQY

J gene: TRBJ2-7
clone size: .
V gene: TRBV11-3
CDR3 protein: ASSTRDRPPTDSYEQY

J gene: TRBJ1-3
clone size: .
V gene: TRBV7-9
CDR3 protein: ASVGGNTIY

J gene: TRBJ2-7
clone size: once
V gene: TRBV4-1
CDR3 protein: ASSQDQGNGEQY

J gene: TRBJ2-7
clone size: .
V gene: TRBV28
CDR3 protein: ASSTIDEQY

J gene: TRBJ2-1
clone size: once
V gene: TRBV5-1
CDR3 protein: ASSSLWNEQF

J gene: TRBJ2-1
clone size: few
V gene: TRBV27
CDR3 protein: ASSEGGGAYEQF

J gene: TRBJ2-2
clone size: .
V gene: TRBV4-3
CDR3 protein: ASSQGTGGGTGELF

J gene: TRBJ1-1
clone size: .
V gene: TRBV29-1
CDR3 protein: SVARGAGNTEAF

J gene: TRBJ2-5
clone size: .
V gene: TRBV6-5
CDR3 protein: ASSYGGETQY

J gene: TRBJ2-7
clone size: .
V gene: TRBV11-3
CDR3 protein: ASSASDRGASYEQY

J gene: TRBJ1-1
clone size: .
V gene: TRBV7-8
CDR3 protein: ASSLEVAGLGVNTEAF

J gene: TRBJ1-1
clone size: .
V gene: TRBV5-1
CDR3 protein: ASSLGRGYWGTEAF

J gene: TRBJ1-2
clone size: medium-sized
V gene: TRBV4-3
CDR3 protein: ASSLLLGDNYGYT

J gene: TRBJ2-5
clone size: .
V gene: TRBV7-6
CDR3 protein: ASSLGRQGGETQY

J gene: TRBJ2-5
clone size: .
V gene: TRBV7-3
CDR3 protein: ASSARGTGGLETQY

J gene: TRBJ2-2
clone size: .
V gene: TRBV9
CDR3 protein: ASSVEVGADTGELF

J gene: TRBJ2-2
clone size: .
V gene: TRBV9
CDR3 protein: ASSYGQGARTGELF

J gene: TRBJ2-5
clone size: .
V gene: TRBV28
CDR3 protein: ASTVTLGGRGETQY

J gene: TRBJ2-2
clone size: .
V gene: TRBV4-1
CDR3 protein: ASSQSGRGGTGELF

J gene: TRBJ2-5
clone size: medium-sized
V gene: TRBV11-3
CDR3 protein: ASSLREGEEETQY

J gene: TRBJ1-2
clone size: once
V gene: TRBV5-5
CDR3 protein: ASSPSPGYNGYT

J gene: TRBJ1-2
clone size: .
V gene: TRBV10-3
CDR3 protein: AISEVRGGGYGYT

J gene: .
clone size: .
V gene: TRBV18
CDR3 protein: ASSPGPDRLPSYEQY

J gene: TRBJ2-2
clone size: .
V gene: TRBV4-1
CDR3 protein: ASSPDRGPGELF

J gene: TRBJ1-3
clone size: .
V gene: TRBV7-6
CDR3 protein: ASSLTGLGNTIY